This TCR beta chain was recorded in a study of T cell changes during pregnancy in multiple sclerosis. The CDR3 is made up of 14 amino acids. The germline V gene encodes CDR1 WSHSY and CDR2 SAAADI. V gave up 7 bases and J gave up 9 bases; unmatched junction bases: 11. Data came from immunoSEQ multiplex PCR; TCRdb stores just in-frame clones and leaves some out. The repertoire holds about 64,000 clones, with roughly 92% as singletons. The source material was peripheral blood, sampled in the second trimester of pregnancy. The V and J genes are TRBV10-2 and TRBJ2-1, with 8 bases aligning to TRBD2. The TCR comes from a female donor with multiple sclerosis, enrolled in a pregnancy study. CDR3 region: CASKIGLAGLEQFF. CDR3 coding DNA: TGCGCCAGCAAGATAGGGCTAGCGGGCCTTGAGCAGTTCTTC.